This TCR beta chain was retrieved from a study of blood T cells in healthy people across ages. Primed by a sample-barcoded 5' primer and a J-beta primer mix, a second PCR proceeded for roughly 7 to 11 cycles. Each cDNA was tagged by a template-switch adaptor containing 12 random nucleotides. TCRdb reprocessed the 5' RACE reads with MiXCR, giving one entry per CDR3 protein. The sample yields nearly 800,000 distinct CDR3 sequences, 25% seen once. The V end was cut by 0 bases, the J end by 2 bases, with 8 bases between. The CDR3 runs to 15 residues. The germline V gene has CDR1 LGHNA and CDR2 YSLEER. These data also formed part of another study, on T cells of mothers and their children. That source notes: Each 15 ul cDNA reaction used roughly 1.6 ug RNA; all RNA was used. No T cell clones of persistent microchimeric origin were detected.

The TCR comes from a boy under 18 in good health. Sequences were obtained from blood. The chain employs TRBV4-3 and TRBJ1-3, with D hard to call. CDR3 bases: TGCGCCAGCAGCCAAGATACCTTTCCTGGAAACACCATATATTTT. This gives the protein CASSQDTFPGNTIYF.